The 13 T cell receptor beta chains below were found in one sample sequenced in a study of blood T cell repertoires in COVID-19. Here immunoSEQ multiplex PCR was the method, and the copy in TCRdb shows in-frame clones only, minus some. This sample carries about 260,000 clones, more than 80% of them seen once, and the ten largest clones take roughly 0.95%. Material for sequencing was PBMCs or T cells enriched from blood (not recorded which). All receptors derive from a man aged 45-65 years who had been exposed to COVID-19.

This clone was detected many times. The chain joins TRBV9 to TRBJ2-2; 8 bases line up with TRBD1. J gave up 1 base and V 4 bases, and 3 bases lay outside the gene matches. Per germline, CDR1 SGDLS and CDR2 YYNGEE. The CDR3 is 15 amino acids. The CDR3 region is CASSPGGQNTGELFF. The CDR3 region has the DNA TGTGCCAGCAGCCCAGGGGGCCAGAACACCGGGGAGCTGTTTTTT.

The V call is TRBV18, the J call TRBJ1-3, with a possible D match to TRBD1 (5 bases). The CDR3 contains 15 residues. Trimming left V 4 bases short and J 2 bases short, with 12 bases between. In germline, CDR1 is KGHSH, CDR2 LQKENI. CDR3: CASSLGALAGNTIYF. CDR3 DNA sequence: TGTGCCAGCTCACTTGGGGCTCTGGCTGGAAACACCATATATTTT.

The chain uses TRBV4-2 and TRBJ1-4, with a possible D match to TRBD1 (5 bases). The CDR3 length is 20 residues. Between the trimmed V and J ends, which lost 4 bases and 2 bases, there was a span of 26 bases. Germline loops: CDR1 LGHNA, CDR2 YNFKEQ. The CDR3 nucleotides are TGTGCCAGCAGCCTAAATAGACACAGGCAGGTAAAGAGGACTAATGAAAAACTGTTTTTT. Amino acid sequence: CASSLNRHRQVKRTNEKLFF.

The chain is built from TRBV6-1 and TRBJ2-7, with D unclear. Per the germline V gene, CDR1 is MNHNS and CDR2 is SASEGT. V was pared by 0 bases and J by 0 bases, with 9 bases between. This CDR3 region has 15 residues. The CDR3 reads CASSEALFSSYEQYF. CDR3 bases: TGTGCCAGCAGTGAAGCCCTTTTCAGCTCCTACGAGCAGTACTTC.

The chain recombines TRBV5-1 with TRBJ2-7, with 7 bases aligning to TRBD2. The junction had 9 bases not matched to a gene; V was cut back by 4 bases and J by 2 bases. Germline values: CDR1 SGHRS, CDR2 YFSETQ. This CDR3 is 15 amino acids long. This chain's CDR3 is CASSLQERGPYEQYF. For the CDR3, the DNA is TGCGCCAGCAGCCTGCAGGAGCGGGGCCCCTACGAGCAGTACTTC.

The CDR3 bases are TGCAGCGTTGCTGAAGCGGGGGCCTTCGGGGAGCTGTTTTTT. Translating it yields CSVAEAGAFGELFF. This sequence joins TRBV29-1 and TRBJ2-2; 8 bases match TRBD2. CDR1 and CDR2 from the germline V gene are SQVTM and ANQGSEA. The trim removed 4 bases at V and 7 bases at J, leaving 8 bases unmatched. CDR3 length equals 14 residues.

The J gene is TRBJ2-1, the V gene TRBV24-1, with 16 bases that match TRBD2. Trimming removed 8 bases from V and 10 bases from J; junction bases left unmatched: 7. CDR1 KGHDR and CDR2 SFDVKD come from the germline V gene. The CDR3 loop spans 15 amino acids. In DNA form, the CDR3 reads TGTGCCACCATCGGGACTAGCGGGAGGGCCAGCGAGCAGTTCTTC. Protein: CATIGTSGRASEQFF.

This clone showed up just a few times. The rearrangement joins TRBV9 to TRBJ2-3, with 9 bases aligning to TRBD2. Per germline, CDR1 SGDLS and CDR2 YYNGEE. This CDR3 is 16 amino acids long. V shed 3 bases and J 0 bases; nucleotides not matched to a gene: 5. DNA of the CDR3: TGTGCCAGCAGCGCCGCTAGCGGGGTTAGCACAGATACGCAGTATTTT. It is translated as CASSAASGVSTDTQYF.

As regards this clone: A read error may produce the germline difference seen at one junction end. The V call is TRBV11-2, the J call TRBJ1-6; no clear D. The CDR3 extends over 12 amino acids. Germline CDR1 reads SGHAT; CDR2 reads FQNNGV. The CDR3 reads CASTLNGSPLHF. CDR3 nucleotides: TGTGCCAGCACCTTAAACGGGTCACCCCTCCACTTT.

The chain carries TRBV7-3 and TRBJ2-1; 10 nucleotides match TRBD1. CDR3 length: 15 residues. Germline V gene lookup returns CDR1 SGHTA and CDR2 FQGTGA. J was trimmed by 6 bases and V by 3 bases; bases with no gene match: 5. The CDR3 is CASSFGQGDLNEQFF. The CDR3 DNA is TGTGCCAGCAGCTTTGGACAGGGGGATCTCAATGAGCAGTTCTTC.

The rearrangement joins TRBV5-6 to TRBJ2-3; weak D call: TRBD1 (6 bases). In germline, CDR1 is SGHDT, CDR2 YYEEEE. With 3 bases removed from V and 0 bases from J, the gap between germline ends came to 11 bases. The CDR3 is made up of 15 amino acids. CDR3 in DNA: TGTGCCAGCAGCTCACAGGGTATGAGCACAGATACGCAGTATTTT. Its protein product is CASSSQGMSTDTQYF.

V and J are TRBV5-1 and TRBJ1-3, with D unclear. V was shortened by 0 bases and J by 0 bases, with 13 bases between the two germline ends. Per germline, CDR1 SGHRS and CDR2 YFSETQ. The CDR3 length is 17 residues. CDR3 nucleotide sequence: TGCGCCAGCAGCTTGGATGCCAGGCAGGCCTCTGGAAACACCATATATTTT. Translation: CASSLDARQASGNTIYF.

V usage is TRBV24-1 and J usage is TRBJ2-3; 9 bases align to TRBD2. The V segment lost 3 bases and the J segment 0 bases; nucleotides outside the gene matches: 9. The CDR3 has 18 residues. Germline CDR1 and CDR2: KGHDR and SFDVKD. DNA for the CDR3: TGTGCCACCAGTGATCCCCCATACCTAGCGGGAAGCACAGATACGCAGTATTTT. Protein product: CATSDPPYLAGSTDTQYF.